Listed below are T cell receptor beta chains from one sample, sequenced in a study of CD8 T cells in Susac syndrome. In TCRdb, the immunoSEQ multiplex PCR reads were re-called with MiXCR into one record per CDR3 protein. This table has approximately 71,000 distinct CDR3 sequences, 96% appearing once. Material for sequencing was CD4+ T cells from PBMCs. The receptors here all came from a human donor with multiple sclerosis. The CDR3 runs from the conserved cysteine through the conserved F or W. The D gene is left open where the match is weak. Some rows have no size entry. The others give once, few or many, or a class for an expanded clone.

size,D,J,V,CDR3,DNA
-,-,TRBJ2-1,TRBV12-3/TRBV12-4,CASKTTPGSYNEQFF,TGTGCCAGCAAGACAACCCCGGGCTCCTACAATGAGCAGTTCTTC
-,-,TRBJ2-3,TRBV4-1,CASSPQVRRVAGTQYF,TGCGCCAGCAGTCCCCAGGTGCGGCGCGTGGCCGGTACGCAGTATTTT
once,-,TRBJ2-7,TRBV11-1,CASSLARNSPYEQYF,TGTGCCAGCAGCTTAGCGCGTAACAGTCCCTACGAGCAGTACTTC
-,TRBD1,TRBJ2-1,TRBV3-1,CASSQDTGTGTYNEQFF,TGTGCCAGCAGCCAAGATACGGGGACAGGCACCTACAATGAGCAGTTCTTC
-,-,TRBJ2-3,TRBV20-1,CSASKGEADTQYF,TGCAGTGCTAGTAAGGGAGAGGCAGATACGCAGTATTTT
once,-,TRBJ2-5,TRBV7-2,CASSLLTGGGETQYF,TGTGCCAGCAGCTTGTTGACAGGTGGAGGTGAGACCCAGTACTTC
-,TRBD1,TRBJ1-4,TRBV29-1,CSVERQGAGEKLFF,TGCAGCGTGGAGAGACAGGGGGCAGGTGAAAAACTGTTTTTT
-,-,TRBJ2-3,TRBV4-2,CASSQSDPDTQYF,TGTGCCAGCAGCCAATCCGACCCAGATACGCAGTATTTT
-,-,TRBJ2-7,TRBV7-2,CASSPRDFAYEQYF,TGTGCCAGCAGCCCGAGGGACTTTGCCTACGAGCAGTACTTC
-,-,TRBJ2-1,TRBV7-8,CASNPTGSYNEQFF,TGTGCCTCGAACCCCACAGGCTCCTACAATGAGCAGTTCTTC
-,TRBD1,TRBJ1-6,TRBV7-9,CASNRDRELGSPLHF,TGTGCCAGCAACCGGGACAGGGAACTGGGTTCACCCCTCCACTTT
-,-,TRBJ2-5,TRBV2,CASSRTQGYLQETQYF,TGTGCCAGCAGCAGGACCCAGGGCTACCTCCAAGAGACCCAGTACTTC
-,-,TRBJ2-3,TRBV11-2,CASSFVGGWSTDTQYF,TGTGCCAGCAGCTTCGTTGGAGGGTGGAGCACAGATACGCAGTATTTT
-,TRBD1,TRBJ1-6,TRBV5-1,CASSLGRRDRSSPLHF,TGCGCCAGCAGCTTGGGCCGCCGGGACAGAAGTTCACCCCTCCACTTT
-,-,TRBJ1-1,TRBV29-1,CSVDHGNTEAFF,TGCAGCGTTGATCACGGTAACACTGAAGCTTTCTTT
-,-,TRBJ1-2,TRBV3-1,CASSLGLLANYGYTF,TGTGCCAGCAGCCTGGGACTTTTAGCTAACTATGGCTACACCTTC
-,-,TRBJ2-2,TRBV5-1,CASSLAGRGEKAGELFF,TGCGCCAGCAGCTTGGCCGGTCGGGGCGAGAAGGCCGGGGAGCTGTTTTTT
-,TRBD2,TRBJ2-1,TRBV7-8,CASSLRRGYNNEQFF,TGTGCCAGCAGCCTCCGGCGGGGGTATAACAATGAGCAGTTCTTC
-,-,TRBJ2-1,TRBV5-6,CASSYTNEQFF,TGTGCCAGCAGCTATACCAATGAGCAGTTCTTC
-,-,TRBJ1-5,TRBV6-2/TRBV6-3,CASSPIGDLRNQPQHF,TGTGCCAGCAGTCCCATCGGGGACCTACGCAATCAGCCCCAGCATTTT
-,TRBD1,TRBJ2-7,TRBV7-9,CASSPDRGITYEQYF,TGTGCCAGCAGCCCCGACAGGGGGATCACCTACGAGCAGTACTTC
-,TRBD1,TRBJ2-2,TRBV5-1,CASSLAGFGQGATGELFF,TGCGCCAGCAGCTTGGCTGGGTTCGGACAGGGGGCCACCGGGGAGCTGTTTTTT
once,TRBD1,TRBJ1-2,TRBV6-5,CASSLTGNPNYGYTF,TGTGCCAGCAGCCTGACAGGGAACCCTAACTATGGCTACACCTTC
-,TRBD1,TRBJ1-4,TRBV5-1,CASSLGTANEKLFF,TGCGCCAGCAGCTTAGGGACAGCGAATGAAAAACTGTTTTTT
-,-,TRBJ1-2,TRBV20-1,CSGRSDYGYTF,TGCAGTGGTCGTTCCGACTATGGCTACACCTTC
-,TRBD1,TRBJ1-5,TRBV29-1,CSVEGTGSGNQPQHF,TGCAGCGTTGAAGGGACAGGGTCCGGCAATCAGCCCCAGCATTTT
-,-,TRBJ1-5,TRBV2,CASSFPGTGGSNQPQHF,TGTGCCAGCAGTTTTCCCGGGACCGGGGGGAGCAATCAGCCCCAGCATTTT
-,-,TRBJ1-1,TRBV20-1,CSARTFGTEAFF,TGCAGTGCTAGGACATTTGGGACTGAAGCTTTCTTT
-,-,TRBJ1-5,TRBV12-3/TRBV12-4,CASSLLSGLAGGDQPQHF,TGTGCCAGCAGCCTACTAAGTGGGCTCGCGGGGGGGGATCAGCCCCAGCATTTT
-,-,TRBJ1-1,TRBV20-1,CSARDQGRRNTEAFF,TGCAGTGCTAGAGATCAGGGACGGCGGAACACTGAAGCTTTCTTT
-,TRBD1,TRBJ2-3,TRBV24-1,CATSDPGTGVGNTQYF,TGTGCCACCAGTGATCCAGGGACAGGAGTGGGAAATACGCAGTATTTT
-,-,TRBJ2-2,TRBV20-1,CSARGRVDTGELFF,TGCAGTGCTAGGGGTAGGGTGGACACCGGGGAGCTGTTTTTT
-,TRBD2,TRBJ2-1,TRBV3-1,CASSHGLAGYNEQFF,TGTGCCAGCAGCCACGGACTAGCGGGGTACAATGAGCAGTTCTTC
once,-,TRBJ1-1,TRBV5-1,CASSLDGRGLTTEAFF,TGCGCCAGCAGCCTGGACGGACGAGGGCTTACGACTGAAGCTTTCTTT
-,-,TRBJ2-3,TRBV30,CAWNGGWHDTQYF,TGTGCCTGGAATGGGGGGTGGCACGATACGCAGTATTTT
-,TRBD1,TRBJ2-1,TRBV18,CASSRDRGSRTSYNEQFF,TGTGCCAGCTCACGGGACAGGGGGAGCAGGACATCCTACAATGAGCAGTTCTTC
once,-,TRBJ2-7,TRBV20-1,CSARGFQNGPYEQYF,TGCAGTGCTAGAGGGTTCCAGAATGGTCCCTACGAGCAGTACTTC
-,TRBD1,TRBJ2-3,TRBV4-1,CASSRTGVRGDTQYF,TGCGCCAGCAGCCGAACAGGGGTCCGGGGAGATACGCAGTATTTT
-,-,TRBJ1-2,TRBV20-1,CSASGGDWRGGYTF,TGCAGTGCTAGCGGCGGGGACTGGAGGGGTGGCTACACCTTC
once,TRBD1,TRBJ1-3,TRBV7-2,CASSWGGQGYGTIYF,TGTGCCAGCAGCTGGGGGGGACAGGGGTATGGCACCATATATTTT
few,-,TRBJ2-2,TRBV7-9,CASSYPGVGELFF,TGTGCCAGCAGCTATCCGGGTGTCGGGGAGCTGTTTTTT
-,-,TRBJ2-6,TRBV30,CAMEEGWSGANVLTF,TGTGCGATGGAGGAGGGTTGGTCTGGGGCCAACGTCCTGACTTTC
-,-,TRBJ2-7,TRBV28,CASSPPDTVEQYF,TGTGCCAGCAGTCCCCCGGACACTGTTGAGCAGTACTTC
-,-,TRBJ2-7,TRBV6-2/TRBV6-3,CASSWDGHPGYEQYF,TGTGCCAGCAGTTGGGACGGACATCCGGGCTACGAGCAGTACTTC